These 25 T cell receptor beta chains originate from one sample sequenced in a study of T-cell reconstitution after alpha-beta-depleted transplantation in children. Unique molecular identifiers were incorporated into the prepared TCRbeta library. One entry per CDR3 protein results from TCRdb running MiXCR on the PCR reads. The sample lists some 590,000 distinct CDR3 sequences; over 9.5% were seen once. The sample here was PBMCs from the stem cell graft donor, taken from the stem cell graft. These receptors were obtained from a human donor who donated a stem cell graft to a child with acute myeloid leukemia.

J is TRBJ2-3 and V is TRBV5-1; tentative D call: TRBD2 (6 bases). Between the trimmed V and J ends, which lost 3 bases and 6 bases, there was a span of 14 bases. The CDR3 loop spans 14 amino acids. CDR1 and CDR2 (germline): SGHRS, YFSETQ. The CDR3 region is CASSSRREGDTQYF. DNA of the CDR3: TGCGCCAGCAGCTCAAGGCGGGAAGGGGATACGCAGTATTTT.

This clonotype was counted a few times. J is TRBJ2-3 and V is TRBV11-2, with 16 bases matching TRBD2. Germline values: CDR1 SGHAT, CDR2 FQNNGV. J was trimmed by 2 bases and V by 2 bases; bases with no gene match: 7. The CDR3 sequence is 19 residues long. The CDR3 bases are TGTGCCAGCAGCTTAAGACCGGGACTAGCGGGAGGGCCCACAGATACGCAGTATTTT. Its protein is CASSLRPGLAGGPTDTQYF.

The table lists this clonotype with many counts. The genes are TRBV4-3 and TRBJ2-3; D not certain. From germline, CDR1 is LGHNA and CDR2 YSLEER. The CDR3 contains 13 residues. The germline V and J ends were trimmed by 2 bases and 4 bases, with 7 bases remaining between them. CDR3 amino acids: CASSQRVSDTQYF. In DNA, the CDR3 is TGCGCCAGCAGCCAACGGGTCTCAGATACGCAGTATTTT.

The V gene is TRBV7-6, the J gene TRBJ2-1; D is uncertain. V was pared by 8 bases and J by 6 bases, with 20 bases between. Germline V gene data show CDR1 as SGHVS and CDR2 as FNYEAQ. The CDR3 loop spans 15 amino acids. The CDR3 spells CASGMAVGFGNEQFF. In nucleotides, the CDR3 is TGTGCCAGCGGTATGGCGGTAGGCTTCGGCAATGAGCAGTTCTTC.

This clonotype was picked up many times. The DNA for the CDR3 is TGTGCCAGCAGCTTGGAGGGGTACACAGATACGCAGTATTTT. This encodes CASSLEGYTDTQYF. V is TRBV7-2 and J is TRBJ2-3; D is possibly TRBD2 (6 bases). The CDR3 runs 14 residues. V was pared by 3 bases and J by 2 bases, with 9 bases between. Germline V CDR1 and CDR2: SGHTA, FQGNSA.

Many counts were recorded for this clonotype. CDR3 nucleotide sequence: TGTGCCAGCGGGACAGGGAGCTCCTACGAGCAGTACTTC. Protein product: CASGTGSSYEQYF. This chain connects TRBV27 to TRBJ2-7; 9 bases agree with TRBD1. Germline loops: CDR1 MNHEY, CDR2 SMNVEV (reference sequence). V gave up 8 bases and J gave up 0 bases; unmatched junction bases: 2. The CDR3 is 13 residues long.

This clonotype was counted only a few times. The chain couples TRBV29-1 to TRBJ2-2; 12 positions agree with TRBD2. The CDR3 runs 16 residues. Germline CDR1 reads SQVTM; CDR2 reads ANQGSEA. Trimming removed 5 bases from V and 6 bases from J; junction bases left unmatched: 10. The CDR3 nucleotides are TGCAGCGTTCCCCTGACTAGCGGGAGTTTCGCCGGGGAGCTGTTTTTT. Its protein is CSVPLTSGSFAGELFF.

This clonotype was picked up many times. The chain employs TRBV27 and TRBJ2-7, with a tentative D call TRBD1 (5 bases). V lost 5 bases, J lost 0 bases, and 8 bases lay in between. Germline V gene data show CDR1 as MNHEY and CDR2 as SMNVEV (reference sequence). The CDR3 is 13 residues long. The CDR3 sequence is CASSARVSYEQYF. The CDR3 nucleotides read TGTGCCAGCAGTGCCAGGGTCTCCTACGAGCAGTACTTC.

This clonotype was detected only a few times. The V gene is TRBV7-3, the J gene TRBJ1-1; the D is unclear. The V end was cut by 6 bases, the J end by 0 bases, with 8 bases between. CDR1 and CDR2 (germline): SGHTA, FQGTGA. This CDR3 has 13 residues. The CDR3 DNA follows: TGTGCCAGCAGGGGGAGAATGAACACTGAAGCTTTCTTT. Its protein is CASRGRMNTEAFF.

The rearrangement uses TRBV7-2 and TRBJ2-7, with 9 bases matching TRBD2. Germline trimming cut 0 bases from V and 5 bases from J; bases unmatched to any gene: 5. Germline V gives CDR1 SGHTA, CDR2 FQGNSA. The CDR3 length is 15 residues. The chain's CDR3 is CASSLASGRTHEQYF. CDR3 nucleotides: TGTGCCAGCAGCTTAGCTAGCGGGAGAACCCACGAGCAGTACTTC.

This clonotype was detected a few times. J is TRBJ2-1 and V is TRBV7-2, with 9 bases that match TRBD2. The CDR3 consists of 15 residues. V shed 6 bases, J shed 5 bases, and the junction held 8 bases outside the gene matches. Germline CDR1 SGHTA, CDR2 FQGNSA. The CDR3 region has the DNA TGTGCCAGCAGAAGGCGGACTAGCGATAACAATGAGCAGTTCTTC. Protein sequence: CASRRRTSDNNEQFF.

In this sample, this clonotype turned up many times. J is TRBJ1-1 and V is TRBV6-1; 9 bases agree with TRBD1. Per the germline V gene, CDR1 is MNHNS and CDR2 is SASEGT. The CDR3 covers 14 residues. Trimming cost V 7 bases and J 1 base; bases outside gene matches: 4. CDR3 in amino acids: CASTRDRANTEAFF. In DNA, the CDR3 is TGTGCCAGCACCAGGGACAGGGCGAACACTGAAGCTTTCTTT.

This clonotype was seen repeatedly, ten times or more. V gene TRBV20-1 combines with J gene TRBJ2-5; D might be TRBD2 (6 bases). CDR3 length equals 12 residues. Trimming cost V 6 bases and J 2 bases, with 10 bases left between them. Germline V CDR1 and CDR2: DFQATT, SNEGSKA (reference sequence). The CDR3 DNA is TGCAGTGCCCGGCGGGGACAAGAGACCCAGTACTTC. Translated: CSARRGQETQYF.

There are a few counts of this clonotype. The chain carries TRBV2 and TRBJ1-2; 8 bases fit TRBD1. The CDR3 loop spans 18 amino acids. CDR1 is SNHLY, CDR2 FYNNEI, per germline. The junction had 16 bases not matched to a gene; V was cut back by 6 bases and J by 1 base. Here the CDR3 reads CASSEGGRTGTFNYGYTF. The CDR3 DNA reads as TGTGCCAGCAGCGAGGGGGGTCGGACAGGGACCTTTAACTATGGCTACACCTTC.

V and J are TRBV7-8 and TRBJ2-3, with TRBD2 identical over 8 bases. The V gene's germline CDR1 is SGHVS and CDR2 FQNEAQ. The CDR3 is 16 amino acids. V gave up 1 base and J gave up 5 bases; unmatched junction bases: 8. The CDR3 region is CASSLEAGAGVDTQYF. CDR3 bases: TGTGCCAGCAGCTTAGAAGCGGGAGCGGGAGTAGATACGCAGTATTTT.

This clonotype has more than one count but fewer than ten. The chain combines TRBV29-1 with TRBJ2-1; D unclear. CDR1 and CDR2 from the germline V gene are SQVTM and ANQGSEA. V lost 7 bases and J lost 7, with 11 bases in between. The CDR3 length is 11 residues. The CDR3 loop reads CSGSRGNEQFF. In nucleotides, the CDR3 is TGCAGCGGGAGTCGTGGGAATGAGCAGTTCTTC.

This clonotype was seen many times. This chain links TRBV15 with TRBJ2-5; tentative D call: TRBD2 (5 bases). Trimming pared 1 base from V and 1 base from J, leaving 13 bases between. Germline CDR1 and CDR2: LNHNV and YYDKDF (reference sequence). The CDR3 covers 16 residues. Here the CDR3 reads CATSRVWTPLQETQYF. As DNA, the CDR3 is TGTGCCACCAGCAGAGTGTGGACTCCCCTCCAAGAGACCCAGTACTTC.

This clonotype was counted between two and nine times. The V call is TRBV3-1, the J call TRBJ1-1, with unresolved D. The CDR3 has 14 residues. Germline loops: CDR1 LGHDT, CDR2 YNNKEL (reference sequence). V gave up 1 base and J gave up 0 bases, with 6 bases separating them. CDR3 nucleotide sequence: TGTGCCAGCAGCCAAGGGGTAATGAACACTGAAGCTTTCTTT. This codes for CASSQGVMNTEAFF.

Many counts were recorded for this clonotype. The V gene is TRBV20-1, the J gene TRBJ2-1; D uncertain. Germline-derived CDR1 and CDR2 are DFQATT and SNEGSKA (reference sequence). The germline V and J ends were trimmed by 3 bases and 7 bases, with 7 bases remaining between them. CDR3 size: 11 residues. The CDR3 loop is CSASEENEQFF. The CDR3 region has the DNA TGCAGTGCTAGCGAAGAGAATGAGCAGTTCTTC.

This clonotype was seen many times. This sequence joins TRBV6-2 or TRBV6-3 and TRBJ2-7, with D possibly being TRBD2 (6 bases). Trimming shortened V by 1 base and J by 6 bases, and 16 bases separated the two germline ends. This CDR3 comprises 15 residues. Germline-derived CDR1 and CDR2 are MNHEY and SVGEGT. The DNA for the CDR3 is TGTGCCAGCAGTTACTTCGGGACTCCTCCGGGCGAGCAGTACTTC. Amino acids: CASSYFGTPPGEQYF.

The chain combines TRBV4-3 with TRBJ2-1; 12 bases agree with TRBD2. Per the germline V gene, CDR1 is LGHNA and CDR2 is YSLEER. The CDR3 sequence is 17 residues long. Trimming at V came to 3 bases and at J to 8 bases, leaving 11 bases not matched to a gene. In DNA form, the CDR3 reads TGCGCCAGCAGCCATCAAACTAGCGGGAGGTCTCCCCATGAGCAGTTCTTC. It is translated as CASSHQTSGRSPHEQFF.

This clonotype turned up a few times. In nucleotides, the CDR3 is TGCGCCAGCAGCTTAGAATGGGCCCACAATGAGCAGTTCTTC. Translation: CASSLEWAHNEQFF. The chain employs TRBV5-1 and TRBJ2-1; D is undetermined. CDR1 and CDR2 (germline): SGHRS, YFSETQ. V gave up 2 bases and J gave up 5 bases, with 11 bases separating them. The CDR3 consists of 14 residues.

The table lists this clonotype with many counts. The rearrangement links TRBV7-2 to TRBJ2-3; D perhaps matches TRBD1 (8 bases). Trimming took off 1 base at V and 4 bases at J, with 15 bases between the two ends. CDR1 SGHTA and CDR2 FQGNSA come from the germline V gene. CDR3 length: 16 amino acids. DNA for the CDR3: TGTGCCAGCAGCTTAGTTTCCACAGGGGGGGCAGATACGCAGTATTTT. Translating it yields CASSLVSTGGADTQYF.

On this clonotype: The junction departs from the called germline gene at one end, perhaps through a read error. The V call is TRBV7-2, the J call TRBJ1-2; 9 positions agree with TRBD1. This CDR3 contains 19 residues. Germline V gives CDR1 SGHTA, CDR2 FQGNSA. In nucleotides, the CDR3 is TGTGCCAGCAGCCTAGCGTACGGACAGGGGAGGGTGAATAACTATGGCTACACCTTC. Its translation is CASSLAYGQGRVNNYGYTF.

The CDR3 DNA reads TGTGCCAGCAGTGCCCGGGGCGGGACATTTAACTACGAGCAGTACTTC. As protein: CASSARGGTFNYEQYF. The chain is built from TRBV25-1 and TRBJ2-7; D is possibly TRBD1 or TRBD2 (6 bases each). The CDR3 loop spans 16 amino acids. Germline CDR1 and CDR2: MGHDK and SYGVNS. Trimming took 4 bases from V and 3 from J, leaving 19 bases between them.